Below are 24 T cell receptor beta chains sequenced from a single sample in a study of metastatic and nonmetastatic thyroid tumors. No patient had received any treatment before thyroid surgery. TCRdb reprocessed the PCR reads via MiXCR. The table lists approximately 17,000 clones, around 30% of them singletons, with roughly a sixth in the top ten. Source material: tumor tissue. The receptors here all came from a female donor with papillary thyroid cancer or a benign thyroid nodule (not recorded which). Some clones in this sample may be carry-over from other donors' samples.

This clone has a count of ten or more. A read error may explain this, as a much larger clone is one base away. This chain connects TRBV30 to TRBJ2-3; 7 nucleotides line up with TRBD1. This CDR3 has 14 residues. Germline CDR1 reads GTSNPN; CDR2 reads SVGIG (reference sequence). DNA of the CDR3: TGTGCCTGGAGTGACAGGGGTGAGGTAGATATGCAGTATTTT. It is translated as CAWSDRGEVDMQYF.

This clone qualifies as medium-sized. The chain links TRBV2 to TRBJ2-7, with 7 bases fitting TRBD1. Trimming took 6 bases from V and 7 from J; bases not matched to a gene: 12. This CDR3 has 14 amino acids. Germline V gene lookup returns CDR1 SNHLY and CDR2 FYNNEI. The CDR3 DNA follows: TGTGCCAGCAGCCTGACCACGACAGGGCGGGAGCAGTACTTC. This codes for CASSLTTTGREQYF.

This clone was seen many times. The rearrangement joins TRBV28 to TRBJ1-2; TRBD1 might be the D (5 bases). The length of the CDR3 is 14 residues. V was clipped by 6 bases and J by 3 bases, with 14 bases between them. Per the germline V gene, CDR1 is MDHEN and CDR2 is SYDVKM. The CDR3 here is CASSQGTRDYGYTF. DNA for the CDR3: TGTGCCAGCAGCCAGGGAACTCGCGACTATGGCTACACCTTC.

This clone rates as medium-sized (0.01 to 0.1%). The chain couples TRBV6-2 or TRBV6-3 to TRBJ2-1; tentative D call: TRBD2 (6 bases). CDR1 and CDR2 from the germline V gene are MNHEY and SVGEGT. The CDR3 runs to 15 residues. Trimming took off 6 bases at V and 5 bases at J, with 17 bases between the two ends. The CDR3 DNA reads as TGTGCCAGCAGGCGCCTAGCTGGGGGGAACAATGAGCAGTTCTTC. Residues: CASRRLAGGNNEQFF.

This clone was observed at least ten times. The V call is TRBV4-3, the J call TRBJ1-2; 10 bases fit TRBD1. Losses at the gene ends were 5 bases for V and 8 bases for J; bases not matched to a gene: 14. The CDR3 runs to 16 residues. The germline CDR1 and CDR2 sequences are LGHNA and YSLEER. CDR3 nucleotides: TGCGCCAGCAGCACCAAAACCGGGACAGGGGTTAGGGGCTACACCTTC. Translated, it gives CASSTKTGTGVRGYTF.

The J gene is TRBJ1-2, the V gene TRBV28; D possibly corresponds to TRBD1 (5 bases). V lost 2 bases and J lost 7, with 14 bases in between. The CDR3 has 14 amino acids. The germline V gene has CDR1 MDHEN and CDR2 SYDVKM. This chain's CDR3 is CASSLGQGEGGYTF. The CDR3 DNA sequence: TGTGCCAGCAGTTTAGGTCAGGGTGAGGGTGGCTACACCTTC.

As to this clone: One end of the junction does not line up with germline, which may come from a read error. The chain recombines TRBV10-3 with TRBJ2-3; D possibly uses TRBD1 or TRBD2 (6 bases each). The CDR3 is made up of 16 amino acids. Germline CDR1 ENHRY, CDR2 SYGVKD. The CDR3 coding sequence is TGTGCCATCAAGGGGGGTGTAGGCGGGACCACAGGTACGCAGTATTTT. Encoded protein: CAIKGGVGGTTGTQYF.

The CDR3 loop reads CASSQDRRQPQHF. The CDR3 DNA follows: TGCGCCAGCAGCCAAGATAGGAGACAGCCCCAGCATTTT. The chain is built from TRBV4-3 and TRBJ1-5; D call uncertain. CDR1 LGHNA and CDR2 YSLEER come from the germline V gene. This CDR3 comprises 13 residues. V was shortened by 0 bases and J by 7 bases, with 7 bases between the two germline ends.

This clone was detected only once. The chain uses TRBV2 and TRBJ2-6; 7 bases line up with TRBD1. V was clipped by 6 bases and J by 18 bases; unmatched bases: 14. The CDR3 loop spans 13 amino acids. In germline, CDR1 is SNHLY, CDR2 FYNNEI. CDR3 in amino acids: CASSDSGTASPTF. DNA for the CDR3: TGTGCCAGCAGCGACTCCGGGACAGCTTCTCCGACTTTC.

The V gene is TRBV27, the J gene TRBJ2-1; D is possibly TRBD2 (5 bases). Germline V lookup: CDR1 MNHEY, CDR2 SMNVEV (reference sequence). This CDR3 has 14 amino acids. The V gene lost 1 base and the J gene lost 6 bases, with 10 bases spanning the gap. CDR3 DNA: TGTGCCAGCAGTTTATACGGGGAATTCAATGAGCAGTTCTTC. It specifies CASSLYGEFNEQFF.

This clone was seen only once. The rearrangement joins TRBV4-1 to TRBJ1-5; unclear D gene. The V end was cut by 5 bases, the J end by 6 bases, with 8 bases between. Per germline, CDR1 MGHRA and CDR2 YSYEKL. The CDR3 is 12 residues long. This CDR3 reads CASSSVGQPQHF. The CDR3, as DNA: TGCGCCAGCAGCAGCGTCGGTCAGCCCCAGCATTTT.

At least ten counts were recorded for this clone. This chain uses TRBV9 with TRBJ2-5; TRBD2 might be the D (6 bases). V dropped 0 bases and J dropped 4 bases, with 16 bases sitting between them. In germline, CDR1 is SGDLS, CDR2 YYNGEE. The CDR3 loop spans 16 amino acids. The CDR3 reads CASSVGLPGATETQYF. For the CDR3, the DNA is TGTGCCAGCAGCGTAGGCTTACCGGGAGCAACAGAGACCCAGTACTTC.

A few counts support this clone. The CDR3 protein is CASSSGTQNGYTF. CDR3 sequence (DNA): TGTGCCAGCAGTTCCGGGACTCAGAATGGCTACACCTTC. V and J are TRBV6-1 and TRBJ1-2; D is possibly TRBD1 (5 bases). The CDR3 has 13 residues. The germline gives CDR1 MNHNS, CDR2 SASEGT. V gave up 5 bases and J gave up 6 bases, with 13 bases separating them.

V gene TRBV11-2 combines with J gene TRBJ2-2, with 13 positions matching TRBD2. Trimming took 5 bases from V and 6 from J; bases not matched to a gene: 9. The CDR3 has 17 amino acids. The germline V gene encodes CDR1 SGHAT and CDR2 FQNNGV. The CDR3 here is CASSRTSGSWAAGELFF. The DNA for the CDR3 is TGTGCCAGCAGCCGGACTAGCGGGAGTTGGGCTGCCGGGGAGCTGTTTTTT. Full variable domain (outside the CDR3, taken from reference TRBV11-2 and TRBJ2-2): EAGVAQSPRYKIIEKRQSVAFWCNPISGHATLYWYQQILGQGPKLLIQFQNNGVVDDSQLPKDRFSAERLKGVDSTLKIQPAKLEDSAVYLCASSRTSGSWAAGELFFGEGSRLTVL.

The chain joins TRBV5-1 to TRBJ2-1, with no clear D. CDR3 length: 12 residues. Germline CDR1 SGHRS, CDR2 YFSETQ. V was shortened by 4 bases and J by 8 bases, with 10 bases between the two germline ends. Written as DNA, the CDR3 is TGCGCCAGCAGCCCAGGACGGGATGAGCAGTTCTTC. This encodes CASSPGRDEQFF. The full variable domain, its missing parts supplied by reference TRBV5-1 and TRBJ2-1, is KAGVTQTPRYLIKTRGQQVTLSCSPISGHRSVSWYQQTPGQGLQFLFEYFSETQRNKGNFPGRFSGRQFSNSRSEMNVSTLELGDSALYLCASSPGRDEQFFGPGTRLTVL.

The gene calls are TRBV2 and TRBJ1-5; no reliable D call. The CDR3 loop spans 13 amino acids. Germline CDR1 reads SNHLY; CDR2 reads FYNNEI. Trimming left V 8 bases short and J 3 bases short, with 11 bases between. The chain's CDR3 is CASRPNFNQPQHF. CDR3 nucleotides: TGTGCCAGCCGACCGAATTTCAATCAGCCCCAGCATTTT.

This clone occurred many times. The V and J genes are TRBV7-2 and TRBJ2-4, with TRBD1 as a possible D gene (5 bases). The germline gives CDR1 SGHTA, CDR2 FQGNSA. V lost 1 base to trimming and J lost 0 bases, with 7 bases between them. The CDR3 length is 15 residues. The CDR3 sequence: CASSLETVAKNIQYF. CDR3 in DNA: TGTGCCAGCAGCTTAGAGACAGTAGCCAAAAACATTCAGTACTTC. The variable domain in full, with the rest retrieved from reference TRBV7-2 and TRBJ2-4, is GAGVSQSPSNKVTEKGKDVELRCDPISGHTALYWYRQSLGQGLEFLIYFQGNSAPDKSGLPSDRFSAERTGGSVSTLTIQRTQQEDSAVYLCASSLETVAKNIQYFGAGTRLSVL.

This clone was seen many times. Germline and junction disagree at one end, which may indicate a read error. This CDR3 is also generated by other DNA sequences in the sample. The genes are TRBV20-1 and TRBJ1-1, with D possibly TRBD1 on 6 matching bases. The CDR3 runs 12 residues. Looked up from germline, CDR1 is DFQATT and CDR2 is SNEGSKA (reference sequence). The DNA for the CDR3 is TGTAGTGCCGCGGAGGGGGACTCTGGCGCTTTCTTT. This sequence encodes CSAAEGDSGAFF.

The chain is built from TRBV5-1 and TRBJ1-1; D ambiguous. The CDR3 sequence is 12 residues long. V lost 5 bases to trimming and J lost 1 base, with 6 bases between them. Germline CDR1 and CDR2: SGHRS and YFSETQ. CDR3 sequence (DNA): TGCGCCAGCAGTTCAACGAACACTGAAGCTTTCTTT. Residues: CASSSTNTEAFF.

Only a few counts were recorded for this clone. The V gene is TRBV24-1, the J gene TRBJ2-7, with D hard to call. Deletions cut 1 base from V and 6 bases from J, with 6 bases between. The CDR3 loop spans 12 amino acids. Looked up from germline, CDR1 is KGHDR and CDR2 is SFDVKD. In DNA, the CDR3 is TGTGCCACCAGTGATTTTGGCCGCGAGCAGTACTTC. This gives the protein CATSDFGREQYF.

Only a few counts were recorded for this clone. Since a much larger clone is just one base distant, this may be a read error. Other DNA variants within this sample encode the same CDR3. This chain connects TRBV20-1 to TRBJ2-1, with D tentatively TRBD1 or TRBD2 (5 bases each). Looked up from germline, CDR1 is DFQATT and CDR2 is SNEGSKA (reference sequence). The CDR3 has 14 amino acids. Trimming took off 0 bases at V and 4 bases at J, with 10 bases between the two ends. The CDR3 nucleotides are TGCAGTGCTAGAGATCGGGACGTTTACAATGAGCAGTTCTTC. This sequence encodes CSARDRDVYNEQFF.

The chain is built from TRBV28 and TRBJ1-2, with 9 bases identical to TRBD1. This CDR3 is built from 15 residues. From germline, CDR1 is MDHEN and CDR2 SYDVKM. The V and J ends lost 6 bases and 6 bases, in that order; junction bases with no gene match: 11. The CDR3 loop reads CASRSTPGQGNGYTF. The CDR3 bases are TGTGCCAGCAGATCTACTCCGGGACAGGGAAATGGCTACACCTTC.

This clone is deemed medium-sized. The chain has TRBV12-3 or TRBV12-4 and TRBJ2-1; a possible D gene is TRBD2 (5 bases). There are 14 residues in the CDR3. V was pared by 3 bases and J by 6 bases, with 12 bases between. CDR3 region: CASSLASSTNEQFF. The CDR3 coding sequence is TGTGCCAGCAGTTTGGCTAGCTCTACCAATGAGCAGTTCTTC.

The rearrangement uses TRBV20-1 and TRBJ1-1; 7 bases map to TRBD1. This CDR3 has 15 amino acids. The V gene's germline CDR1 is DFQATT and CDR2 SNEGSKA (reference sequence). After removal of 1 base from V and 0 bases from J, the junction contained 5 bases not matched to a gene. The CDR3 nucleotides are TGCAGTGCTAGAGCCTCGGGACAGTTGAACACTGAAGCTTTCTTT. This sequence encodes CSARASGQLNTEAFF.